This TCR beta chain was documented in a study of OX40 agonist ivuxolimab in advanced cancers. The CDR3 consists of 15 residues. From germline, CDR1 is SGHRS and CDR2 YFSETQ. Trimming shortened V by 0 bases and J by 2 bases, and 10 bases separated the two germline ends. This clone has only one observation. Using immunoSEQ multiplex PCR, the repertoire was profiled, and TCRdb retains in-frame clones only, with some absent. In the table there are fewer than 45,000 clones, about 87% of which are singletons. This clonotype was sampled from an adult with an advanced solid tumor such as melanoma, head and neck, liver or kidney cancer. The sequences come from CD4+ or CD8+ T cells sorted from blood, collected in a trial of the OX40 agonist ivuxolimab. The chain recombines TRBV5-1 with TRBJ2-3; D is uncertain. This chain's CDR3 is CASSLEGGNTDTQYF. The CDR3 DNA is TGCGCCAGCAGCTTGGAGGGTGGGAACACAGATACGCAGTATTTT.